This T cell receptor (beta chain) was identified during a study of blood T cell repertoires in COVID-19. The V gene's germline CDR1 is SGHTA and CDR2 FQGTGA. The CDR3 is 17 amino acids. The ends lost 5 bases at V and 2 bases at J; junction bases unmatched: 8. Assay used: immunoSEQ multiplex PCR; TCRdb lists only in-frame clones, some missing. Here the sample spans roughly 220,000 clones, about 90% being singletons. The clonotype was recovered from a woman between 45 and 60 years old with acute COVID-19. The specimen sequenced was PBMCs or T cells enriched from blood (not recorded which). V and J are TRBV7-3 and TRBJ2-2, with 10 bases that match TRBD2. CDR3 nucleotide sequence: TGTGCCAGCAGCCATCCGACTAGCGGGCCCAACACCGGGGAGCTGTTTTTT. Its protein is CASSHPTSGPNTGELFF.